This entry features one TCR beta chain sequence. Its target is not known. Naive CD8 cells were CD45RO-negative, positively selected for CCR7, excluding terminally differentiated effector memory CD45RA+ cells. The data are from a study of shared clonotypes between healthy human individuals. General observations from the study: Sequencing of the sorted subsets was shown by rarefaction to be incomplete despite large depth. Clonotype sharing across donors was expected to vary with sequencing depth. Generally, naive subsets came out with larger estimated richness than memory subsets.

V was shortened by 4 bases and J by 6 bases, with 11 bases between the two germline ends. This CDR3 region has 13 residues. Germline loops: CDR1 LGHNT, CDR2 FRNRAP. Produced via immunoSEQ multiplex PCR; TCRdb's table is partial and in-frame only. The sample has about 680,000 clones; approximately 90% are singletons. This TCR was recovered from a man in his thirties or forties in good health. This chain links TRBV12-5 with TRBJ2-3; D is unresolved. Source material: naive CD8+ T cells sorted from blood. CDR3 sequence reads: CASGWTSVDTQYF. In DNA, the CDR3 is TGTGCTAGTGGTTGGACCTCGGTGGATACGCAGTATTTT.